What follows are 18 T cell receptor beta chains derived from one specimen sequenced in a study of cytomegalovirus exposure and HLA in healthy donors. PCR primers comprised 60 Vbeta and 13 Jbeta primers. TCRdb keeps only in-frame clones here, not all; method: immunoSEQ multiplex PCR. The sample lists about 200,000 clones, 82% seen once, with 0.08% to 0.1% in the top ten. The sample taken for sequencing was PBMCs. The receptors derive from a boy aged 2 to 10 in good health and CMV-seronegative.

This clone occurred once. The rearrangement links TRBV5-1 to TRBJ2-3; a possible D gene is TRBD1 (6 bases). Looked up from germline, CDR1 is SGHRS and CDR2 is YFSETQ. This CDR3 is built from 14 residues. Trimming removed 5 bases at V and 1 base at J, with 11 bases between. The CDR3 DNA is TGCGCCAGCAGGGGACACCTCGGCACAGATACGCAGTATTTT. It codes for CASRGHLGTDTQYF.

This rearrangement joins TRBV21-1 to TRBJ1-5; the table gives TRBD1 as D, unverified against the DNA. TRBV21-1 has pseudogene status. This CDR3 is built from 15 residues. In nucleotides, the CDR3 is TGTGCCAGCAGGTTCAGCGTACAGGGATTCCAGCCCCAGCATTTT. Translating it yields CASRFSVQGFQPQHF.

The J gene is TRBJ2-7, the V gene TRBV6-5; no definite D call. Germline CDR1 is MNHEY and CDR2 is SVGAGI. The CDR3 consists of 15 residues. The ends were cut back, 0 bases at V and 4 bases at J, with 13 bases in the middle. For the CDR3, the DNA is TGTGCCAGCAGTTACTCGATAGAACTTCCTTACGAGCAGTACTTC. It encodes CASSYSIELPYEQYF.

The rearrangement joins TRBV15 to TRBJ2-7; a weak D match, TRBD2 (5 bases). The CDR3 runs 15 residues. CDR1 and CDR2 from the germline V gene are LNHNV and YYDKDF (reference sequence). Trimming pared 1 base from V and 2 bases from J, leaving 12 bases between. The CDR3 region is CATSRGRGKAYEQYF. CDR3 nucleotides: TGTGCCACCAGCAGAGGAAGAGGGAAGGCCTACGAGCAGTACTTC.

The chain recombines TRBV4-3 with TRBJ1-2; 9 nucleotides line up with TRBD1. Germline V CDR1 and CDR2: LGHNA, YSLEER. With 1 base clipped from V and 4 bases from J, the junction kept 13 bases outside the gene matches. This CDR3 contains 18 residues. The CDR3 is CASSQVWTGEGRLYGYTF. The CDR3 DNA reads TGCGCCAGCAGCCAAGTTTGGACAGGGGAGGGGCGGCTCTATGGCTACACCTTC.

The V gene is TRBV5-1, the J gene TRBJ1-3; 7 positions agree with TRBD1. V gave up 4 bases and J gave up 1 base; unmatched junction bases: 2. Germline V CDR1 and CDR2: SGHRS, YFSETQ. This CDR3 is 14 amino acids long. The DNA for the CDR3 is TGCGCCAGCAGCGCACAGGGGTCTGGAAACACCATATATTTT. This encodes CASSAQGSGNTIYF. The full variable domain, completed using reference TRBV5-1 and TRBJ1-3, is KAGVTQTPRYLIKTRGQQVTLSCSPISGHRSVSWYQQTPGQGLQFLFEYFSETQRNKGNFPGRFSGRQFSNSRSEMNVSTLELGDSALYLCASSAQGSGNTIYFGEGSWLTVV.

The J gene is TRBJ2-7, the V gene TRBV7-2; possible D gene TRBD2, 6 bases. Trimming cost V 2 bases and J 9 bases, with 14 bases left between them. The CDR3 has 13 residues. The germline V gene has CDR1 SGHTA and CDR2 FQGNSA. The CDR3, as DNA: TGTGCCAGCAGCTTAAGCGGGTCTTTCGGGCAGTACTTC. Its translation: CASSLSGSFGQYF.

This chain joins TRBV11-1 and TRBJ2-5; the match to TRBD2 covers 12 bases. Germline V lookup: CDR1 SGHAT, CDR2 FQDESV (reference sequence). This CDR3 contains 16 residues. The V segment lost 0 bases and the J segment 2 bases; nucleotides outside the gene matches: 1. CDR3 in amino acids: CASSLAGLAGQETQYF. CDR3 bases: TGTGCCAGCAGCTTAGCGGGACTAGCGGGTCAAGAGACCCAGTACTTC.

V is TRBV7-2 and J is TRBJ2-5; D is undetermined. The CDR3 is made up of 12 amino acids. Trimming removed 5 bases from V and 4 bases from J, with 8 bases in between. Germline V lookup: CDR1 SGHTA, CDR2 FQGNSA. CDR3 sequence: CASSALVETQYF. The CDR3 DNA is TGTGCCAGCAGCGCCCTAGTAGAGACCCAGTACTTC.

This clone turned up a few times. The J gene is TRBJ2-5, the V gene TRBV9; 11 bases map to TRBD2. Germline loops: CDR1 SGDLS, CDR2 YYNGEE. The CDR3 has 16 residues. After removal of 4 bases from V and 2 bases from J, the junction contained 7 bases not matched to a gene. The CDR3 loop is CASSPSVAGGQETQYF. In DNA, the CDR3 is TGTGCCAGCAGCCCGTCGGTAGCGGGGGGGCAAGAGACCCAGTACTTC.

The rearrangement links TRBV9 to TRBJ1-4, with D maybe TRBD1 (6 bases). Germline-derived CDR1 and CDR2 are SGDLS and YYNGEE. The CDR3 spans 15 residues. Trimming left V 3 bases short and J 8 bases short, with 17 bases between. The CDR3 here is CASSAYRAGEEKLFF. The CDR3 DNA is TGTGCCAGCAGCGCTTACAGGGCCGGTGAGGAAAAACTGTTTTTT.

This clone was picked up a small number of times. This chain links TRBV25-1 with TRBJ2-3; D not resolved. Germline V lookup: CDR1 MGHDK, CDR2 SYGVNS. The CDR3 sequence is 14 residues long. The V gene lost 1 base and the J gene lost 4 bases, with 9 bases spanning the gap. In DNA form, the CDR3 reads TGTGCCAGCAGTGAATCCCCACTCGCAGATACGCAGTATTTT. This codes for CASSESPLADTQYF.

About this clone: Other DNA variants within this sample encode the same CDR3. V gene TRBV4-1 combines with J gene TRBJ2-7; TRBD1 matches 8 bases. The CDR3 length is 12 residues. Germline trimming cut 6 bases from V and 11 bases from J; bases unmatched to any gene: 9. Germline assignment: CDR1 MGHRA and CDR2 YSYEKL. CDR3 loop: CASSRQGTHKYF. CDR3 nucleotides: TGCGCCAGCAGTCGACAGGGGACCCATAAGTACTTC.

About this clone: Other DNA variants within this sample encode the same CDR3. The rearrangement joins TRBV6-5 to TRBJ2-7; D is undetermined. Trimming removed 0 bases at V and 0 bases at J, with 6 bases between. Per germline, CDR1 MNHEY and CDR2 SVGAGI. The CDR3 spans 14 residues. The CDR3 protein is CASSYSKSSYEQYF. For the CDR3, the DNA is TGTGCCAGCAGTTACTCAAAGAGCTCCTACGAGCAGTACTTC.

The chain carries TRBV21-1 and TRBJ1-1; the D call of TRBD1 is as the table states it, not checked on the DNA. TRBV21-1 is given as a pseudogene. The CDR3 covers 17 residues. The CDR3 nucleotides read TGTGCCAGCAGCAAATCAATCAGGGGGCGCGGGAACACTGAAGCTTTCTTT. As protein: CASSKSIRGRGNTEAFF.

CDR3 DNA sequence: TGTGCCAGCAGTTTAGGTCTAACGAACACCGGGGAGCTGTTTTTT. Translating it yields CASSLGLTNTGELFF. The chain uses TRBV27 and TRBJ2-2; D unresolved. CDR1 and CDR2 (germline): MNHEY, SMNVEV (reference sequence). Trimming cost V 2 bases and J 0 bases, with 7 bases left between them. The CDR3 covers 15 residues.

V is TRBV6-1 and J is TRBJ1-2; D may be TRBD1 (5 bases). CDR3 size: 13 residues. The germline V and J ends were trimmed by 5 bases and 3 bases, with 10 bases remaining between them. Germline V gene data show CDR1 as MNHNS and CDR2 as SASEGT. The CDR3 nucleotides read TGTGCCAGCAGTAGAGACAGTTACTATGGCTACACCTTC. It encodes CASSRDSYYGYTF.

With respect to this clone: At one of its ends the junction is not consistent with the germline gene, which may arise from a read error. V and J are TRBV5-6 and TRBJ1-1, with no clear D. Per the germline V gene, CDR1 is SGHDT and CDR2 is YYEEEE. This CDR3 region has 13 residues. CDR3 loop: CASSLGGNPEAFF. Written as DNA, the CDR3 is TGTGCCAGCAGCTTAGGAGGGAACCCTGAAGCTTTCTTT. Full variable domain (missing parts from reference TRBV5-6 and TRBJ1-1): DAGVTQSPTHLIKTRGQQVTLRCSPKSGHDTVSWYQQALGQGPQFIFQYYEEEERQRGNFPDRFSGHQFPNYSSELNVNALLLGDSALYLCASSLGGNPEAFFGQGTRLTVV.